A single sample gave rise to the 5 T cell receptor beta chains below, sequenced in a study of low-dose radiotherapy and immunotherapy resistance in tumors (dated by TCRdb to the early 2020s). What this sample's time point label stands for: after trial treatment. Taken with the paper, the label for treatment or condition translates to: LDRT plus nivolumab, ipilimumab, low-dose cyclophosphamide and aspirin (RACIN trial). The sample was run on an Illumina HiSeq 2500. First-strand cDNA was synthesized using Superscript III and a set of TRAV- and TRBV-specific primers, so that both TCRalpha and TCRbeta chains were covered. A roughly 20-cycle PCR with Phusion amplified the TCRs, pairing a constant-region primer with the adapter that was attached to the V primers. TCRdb trimmed public reads at Q25 via fastp, called clones via MiXCR and kept in-frame beta chains. Each entry is one CDR3 protein sequence, shown with its most common DNA and genes. This sample is represented by around 33,000 distinct CDR3 sequences; 45% to 50% of them were singletons. About 5.7% of the sample comes from the top ten.

Sequenced material: PBMCs, taken after low-dose radiotherapy plus immunotherapy. These receptors all stem from a male donor with gallbladder cancer.

This clonotype showed up just once. This chain links TRBV2 with TRBJ2-2; D remains unclear. The CDR3 contains 12 residues. Germline-derived CDR1 and CDR2 are SNHLY and FYNNEI. V was trimmed by 4 bases and J by 6 bases, leaving 6 bases between them. The CDR3 sequence: CASSVGSGELFF. Written as DNA, the CDR3 is TGTGCCAGCAGTGTTGGGTCCGGGGAGCTGTTTTTT.

This clonotype showed up just a few times. A read error likely explains this, since a far larger clone differs by one base. The chain is built from TRBV4-2 and TRBJ2-7, with 8 bases identical to TRBD2. Germline-derived CDR1 and CDR2 are LGHNA and YNFKEQ. V was pared by 4 bases and J by 7 bases, with 33 bases of the junction left unmatched. The CDR3 runs to 22 residues. The CDR3 reads CASSPSALSGRAVSSSYNEQYF. The CDR3 nucleotides read TGTGCCAGCAGCCCCTCGGCTCTTTCCGGGAGGGCCGTATCGAGCTCCTACAATGAGCAGTACTTC.

This sequence joins TRBV4-1 and TRBJ2-3, with unresolved D. Per the germline V gene, CDR1 is MGHRA and CDR2 is YSYEKL. Trimming took 0 bases from V and 2 from J, leaving 12 bases between them. This CDR3 region has 16 residues. CDR3 amino acids: CASSQEVTRPTDTQYF. CDR3 coding DNA: TGCGCCAGCAGCCAAGAAGTAACGAGACCCACAGATACGCAGTATTTT.

Ten or more counts support this clonotype. This chain joins TRBV6-2 or TRBV6-3 and TRBJ2-7; D unresolved. The germline CDR1 and CDR2 sequences are MNHEY and SVGEGT. Trimming left V 6 bases short and J 3 bases short, with 9 bases between. The CDR3 contains 12 residues. DNA of the CDR3: TGTGCCAGCAGCCCCGGCGGCTACGAGCAGTACTTC. This sequence encodes CASSPGGYEQYF.

Concerning this clonotype itself: Since a far larger clone is one base different, this is likely a read error. The chain joins TRBV28 to TRBJ2-3; D possibly corresponds to TRBD2 (6 bases). The ends were cut back, 5 bases at V and 0 bases at J, with 12 bases in the middle. This CDR3 is built from 15 residues. Germline CDR1 reads MDHEN; CDR2 reads SYDVKM. CDR3 sequence: CASSDAAGSTDTQYF. The CDR3 DNA reads TGTGCCAGCAGTGACGCGGCGGGGAGCACAGATACGCAGTATTTT.